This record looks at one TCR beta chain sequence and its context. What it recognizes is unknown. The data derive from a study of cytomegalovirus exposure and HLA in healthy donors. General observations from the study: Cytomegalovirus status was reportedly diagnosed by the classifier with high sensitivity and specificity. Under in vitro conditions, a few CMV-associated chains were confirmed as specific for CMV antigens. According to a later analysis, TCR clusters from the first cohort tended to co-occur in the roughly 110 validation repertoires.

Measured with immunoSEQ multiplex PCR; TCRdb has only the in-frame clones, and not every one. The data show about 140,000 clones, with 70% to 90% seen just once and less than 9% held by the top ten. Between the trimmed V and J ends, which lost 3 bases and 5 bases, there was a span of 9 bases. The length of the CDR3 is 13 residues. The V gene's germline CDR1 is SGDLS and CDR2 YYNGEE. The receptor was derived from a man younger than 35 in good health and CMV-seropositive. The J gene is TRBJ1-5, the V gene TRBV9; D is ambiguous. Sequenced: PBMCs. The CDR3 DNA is TGTGCCAGCAGCGAGAGCGGGGATCAGCCCCAGCATTTT. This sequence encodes CASSESGDQPQHF. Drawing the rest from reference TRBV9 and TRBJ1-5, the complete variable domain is DSGVTQTPKHLITATGQRVTLRCSPRSGDLSVYWYQQSLDQGLQFLIQYYNGEERAKGNILERFSAQQFPDLHSELNLSSLELGDSALYFCASSESGDQPQHFGDGTRLSIL.